This T cell receptor beta chain was identified during a study of siplizumab effects on memory and regulatory T cells. Findings and caveats of the study: Unstimulated subset assignment was obtained for only a minor fraction of alloreactive clones. Reactions containing siplizumab showed mappable alloreactive CD4+ clones averaging approximately 75% Treg-derived, versus about 27% in controls. Siplizumab led to significantly less abundant alloreactive sequences that could be traced back to unstimulated CD4+ memory cells.

Notes on this clone: Its antigen is currently unknown.

V was cut by 4 bases and J by 5 bases, with 6 bases left in between. The CDR3 spans 11 residues. Germline loops: CDR1 MNHNY, CDR2 SVGAGI (reference sequence). The repertoire was sequenced with immunoSEQ multiplex PCR; TCRdb's copy has only in-frame clones and lacks some. The sample records 100,000 to 110,000 clones, approximately 92% being singletons. Sequenced input: CD4+ T cells sorted from blood. This clonotype originated in a human donor in good health. The rearrangement joins TRBV6-6 to TRBJ2-7, with no clear D. The CDR3 loop reads CASSWYDEQYF. In nucleotides, the CDR3 is TGTGCCAGCAGTTGGTACGACGAGCAGTACTTC.